The 16 T cell receptor beta chains reported below all come from one sample, sequenced in a study of T cell responses to AZD1222 COVID-19 vaccine. Produced via immunoSEQ multiplex PCR; TCRdb's table is partial and in-frame only. This sample carries 100,000 to 150,000 clones, around 92% of them seen once, and the ten largest clones take under 5%. Sequences were derived from peripheral blood, sampled on day 0 of AZD1222 vaccination. These TCRs come from an adult in good health.

CDR3 sequence reads: CASSLGLAGEYETQYF. CDR3 nucleotide sequence: TGTGCCAGCAGCTTGGGACTAGCGGGAGAGTATGAGACCCAGTACTTC. The gene calls are TRBV11-3 and TRBJ2-5, with 14 bases lining up with TRBD2. V lost 3 bases, J lost 5 bases, and 5 bases stayed unmatched. CDR1 is SGHNT, CDR2 YENEEA, per germline. This CDR3 region has 16 residues.

This clone was found once. The rearrangement links TRBV10-3 to TRBJ1-6, with no clear D. Germline V gives CDR1 ENHRY, CDR2 SYGVKD. CDR3 length: 14 amino acids. V shed 0 bases and J shed 10 bases, with 10 bases lying between them. Here the CDR3 reads CAISESMAGSPLHF. For the CDR3, the DNA is TGTGCCATCAGTGAGTCGATGGCGGGATCACCCCTCCACTTT.

The chain carries TRBV28 and TRBJ1-6; TRBD1 might be the D (5 bases). Germline CDR1 and CDR2: MDHEN and SYDVKM. V dropped 6 bases and J dropped 13 bases, with 19 bases sitting between them. This CDR3 region has 14 residues. The CDR3 bases are TGTGCCAGCAGGGCCGAGACAGTGATTCGGCCCCTCCACTTT. This encodes CASRAETVIRPLHF.

The chain couples TRBV5-1 to TRBJ2-1; the D is unclear. The CDR3 has 14 amino acids. Germline CDR1 SGHRS, CDR2 YFSETQ. The V end lost 0 bases, the J end lost 8 bases, and 12 bases lay between the germline ends. CDR3 sequence reads: CASSLAVAPYEQFF. The CDR3 DNA reads TGCGCCAGCAGCTTGGCCGTAGCACCATATGAGCAGTTCTTC.

V gene TRBV6-4 combines with J gene TRBJ1-2, with a weak D call TRBD1 (6 bases). The CDR3 is made up of 14 amino acids. The V end was cut by 0 bases, the J end by 7 bases, with 12 bases between. The germline CDR1 and CDR2 sequences are MRHNA and SNTAGT. The CDR3 bases are TGTGCCAGCAGTGACTCGCGGGGGGCGCGTGGCTACACCTTC. It translates to CASSDSRGARGYTF.

This clone has only one observation. The CDR3 DNA reads TGCGCCAGCAGCCACCTCATCAGCAGGGACGGGACAGATACGCAGTATTTT. Protein sequence: CASSHLISRDGTDTQYF. The chain uses TRBV4-3 and TRBJ2-3, with D tentatively TRBD1 or TRBD2 (5 bases each). The germline V and J ends were trimmed by 3 bases and 3 bases, with 19 bases remaining between them. Germline assignment: CDR1 LGHNA and CDR2 YSLEER. CDR3 size: 17 residues.

The V and J genes are TRBV7-2 and TRBJ2-7; D is unresolved. V gave up 3 bases and J gave up 1 base, with 16 bases separating them. Germline V CDR1 and CDR2: SGHTA, FQGNSA. CDR3 length: 16 residues. The CDR3 region has the DNA TGTGCCAGCAGCTTCCAAAGTGGTTCCGCATCCTACGAGCAGTACTTC. Its translation is CASSFQSGSASYEQYF.

The rearrangement links TRBV7-3 to TRBJ1-3; D unresolved. V was trimmed by 4 bases and J by 9 bases, leaving 16 bases between them. Germline V gene lookup returns CDR1 SGHTA and CDR2 FQGTGA. This CDR3 has 14 residues. The CDR3 sequence is CASSYREEEVTIYF. The CDR3 coding sequence is TGTGCCAGCAGCTATAGAGAGGAGGAGGTCACCATATATTTT.

The V gene is TRBV9, the J gene TRBJ2-4; D may be TRBD1 (5 bases). V gave up 0 bases and J gave up 8 bases, with 12 bases separating them. CDR3 length: 14 amino acids. Looked up from germline, CDR1 is SGDLS and CDR2 is YYNGEE. CDR3 region: CASSVGAPRDIQYF. The CDR3 DNA reads TGTGCCAGCAGCGTAGGAGCTCCCAGGGACATTCAGTACTTC.

The DNA for the CDR3 is TGTGCCAGCAGTCGGATAGGCGAAAACATTCAGTACTTC. As protein: CASSRIGENIQYF. The gene calls are TRBV6-2 or TRBV6-3 and TRBJ2-4; no definite D call. The CDR3 totals 13 residues. Germline CDR1 MNHEY, CDR2 SVGEGT. V lost 5 bases and J 5 bases, leaving 10 bases between the germline ends.

This clone was found once. The rearrangement uses TRBV15 and TRBJ2-1; D may be TRBD2 (6 bases). V lost 5 bases to trimming and J lost 6 bases, with 14 bases between them. CDR3 length: 14 amino acids. Per germline, CDR1 LNHNV and CDR2 YYDKDF (reference sequence). For the CDR3, the DNA is TGTGCCACCAGCGGGAGACTAGGTTCCAATGAGCAGTTCTTC. Translated, it gives CATSGRLGSNEQFF.

The genes are TRBV18 and TRBJ2-1; the match to TRBD2 covers 8 bases. This CDR3 has 15 amino acids. V was clipped by 6 bases and J by 3 bases; unmatched bases: 7. Germline lookup yields CDR1 KGHSH and CDR2 LQKENI. The CDR3 nucleotides are TGTGCCAGCTCCCCAACTAGCGGTGGCTACAATGAGCAGTTCTTC. This translates into CASSPTSGGYNEQFF.

The chain employs TRBV5-1 and TRBJ2-1; 11 positions agree with TRBD2. The CDR3 totals 15 residues. Germline lookup yields CDR1 SGHRS and CDR2 YFSETQ. V lost 0 bases and J lost 6; bases outside the gene matches: 2. The CDR3 nucleotides are TGCGCCAGCAGCTTGGGACTAGCGGGAATCAATGAGCAGTTCTTC. Its translation: CASSLGLAGINEQFF.

This rearrangement joins TRBV9 to TRBJ1-5; no reliable D call. Germline V gives CDR1 SGDLS, CDR2 YYNGEE. The CDR3 length is 15 residues. V gave up 3 bases and J gave up 3 bases, with 13 bases separating them. CDR3 protein: CASSDRGGINQPQHF. The DNA of the CDR3 is TGTGCCAGCAGCGATCGAGGAGGGATCAATCAGCCCCAGCATTTT.

The V call is TRBV7-9, the J call TRBJ1-4; no clear D. V lost 4 bases, J lost 3 bases, and 12 bases lay in between. Germline CDR1 and CDR2: SEHNR and FQNEAQ (reference sequence). The CDR3 loop spans 15 amino acids. The CDR3, as DNA: TGTGCCAGCAGCTCCCTCGGTACAGCTAATGAAAAACTGTTTTTT. Protein: CASSSLGTANEKLFF.

This clone appeared once. The chain recombines TRBV18 with TRBJ1-2; 8 bases align to TRBD1. Germline CDR1 reads KGHSH; CDR2 reads LQKENI. The trim removed 5 bases at V and 7 bases at J, leaving 6 bases unmatched. The CDR3 length is 13 residues. CDR3 region: CASSADRVAGYTF. The CDR3 coding sequence is TGTGCCAGCTCAGCGGACAGGGTAGCTGGCTACACCTTC.